The source of this T cell receptor beta chain is a study of blood T cell repertoires in COVID-19. Study at large: The samples span acute and convalescent COVID-19 from the United States, Italy and Spain.

Trimming took 6 bases from V and 1 from J, leaving 7 bases between them. CDR1 is SNHLY, CDR2 FYNNEI, per germline. This CDR3 is built from 12 residues. Per the study methods: Reference gene primer amplification yielded estimated nucleated cell counts. Sequencing used immunoSEQ multiplex PCR; TCRdb keeps in-frame clones, though not all of them. From that table come the V and J calls and clone size; the DNA was used to work out D and trimming. In the table there are about 140,000 clones, 88% of which are singletons. The sequencing input was peripheral blood. The chain employs TRBV2 and TRBJ2-7; no clear D. This sequence originates from a man between 65 and 85 years old with acute or convalescent COVID-19. DNA of the CDR3: TGTGCCAGCAGCCTCTTTTCCTACGAGCAGTACTTC. Translated: CASSLFSYEQYF.